This T cell receptor beta chain derives from a study of Ad26.COV2.S vaccination and SARS-CoV-2 variants. Clones were read by immunoSEQ multiplex PCR, and TCRdb kept only the in-frame ones, dropping some. This sample has 400,000 to 450,000 clones, with 80% to 95% found just once. Germline CDR1 MNHEY, CDR2 SVGEGT. V dropped 5 bases and J dropped 1 base, with 6 bases sitting between them. The CDR3 runs to 13 residues. Described treatment: about 20 received Ad26.COV2.S at low or high dose, single or two shots; 5 received placebo; per-sample allocation not given. Day 63 following the first vaccine or placebo injection was when the samples were taken. The vaccine antigen was prefusion-stabilized Wuhan SARS-CoV-2 spike. Study-level results: The placebo group had lower spike-specific TCR breadth than the vaccine recipients did. Possible underestimation of total T cell responses by the TCR breadth and depth analyses was noted.

About this clone itself: Its antigen is not known.

The source was peripheral blood, collected in a trial of Ad26.COV2.S vaccine versus placebo. The chain joins TRBV6-2 or TRBV6-3 to TRBJ2-1, with D unresolved. The TCR comes from a person between 18 and 60 years old who received the Ad26.COV2.S COVID-19 vaccine or a placebo. This chain's CDR3 is CASSGESYNEQFF. DNA for the CDR3: TGTGCCAGCAGTGGGGAATCCTACAATGAGCAGTTCTTC.